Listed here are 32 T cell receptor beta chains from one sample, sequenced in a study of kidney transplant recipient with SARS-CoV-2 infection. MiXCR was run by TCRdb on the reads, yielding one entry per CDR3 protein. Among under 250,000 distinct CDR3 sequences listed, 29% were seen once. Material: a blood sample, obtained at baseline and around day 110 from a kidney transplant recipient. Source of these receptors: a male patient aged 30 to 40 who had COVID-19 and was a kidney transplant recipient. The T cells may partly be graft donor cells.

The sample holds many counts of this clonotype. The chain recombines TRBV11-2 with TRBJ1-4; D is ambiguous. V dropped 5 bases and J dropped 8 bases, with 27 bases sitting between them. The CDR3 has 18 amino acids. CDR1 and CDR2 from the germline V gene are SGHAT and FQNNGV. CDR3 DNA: TGTGCCAGCAGCCCACCTCGGTCCCGGACGTTCCGTCCGGAAAAACTGTTTTTT. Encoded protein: CASSPPRSRTFRPEKLFF.

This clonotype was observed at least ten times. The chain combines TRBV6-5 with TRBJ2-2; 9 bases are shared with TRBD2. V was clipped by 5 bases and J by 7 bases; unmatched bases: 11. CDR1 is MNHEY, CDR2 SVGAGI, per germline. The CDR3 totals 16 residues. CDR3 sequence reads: CASSALAGGRGGELFF. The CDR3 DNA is TGTGCCAGCAGTGCCTTGGCGGGAGGGCGGGGCGGGGAGCTGTTTTTT.

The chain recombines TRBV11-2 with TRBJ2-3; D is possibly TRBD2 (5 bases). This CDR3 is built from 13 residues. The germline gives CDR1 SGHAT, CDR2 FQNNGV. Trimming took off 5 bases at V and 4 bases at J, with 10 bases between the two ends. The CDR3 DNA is TGTGCCAGCAGCCCTAGCTCCTCAGATACGCAGTATTTT. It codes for CASSPSSSDTQYF. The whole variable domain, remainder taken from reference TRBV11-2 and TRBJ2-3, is EAGVAQSPRYKIIEKRQSVAFWCNPISGHATLYWYQQILGQGPKLLIQFQNNGVVDDSQLPKDRFSAERLKGVDSTLKIQPAKLEDSAVYLCASSPSSSDTQYFGPGTRLTVL.

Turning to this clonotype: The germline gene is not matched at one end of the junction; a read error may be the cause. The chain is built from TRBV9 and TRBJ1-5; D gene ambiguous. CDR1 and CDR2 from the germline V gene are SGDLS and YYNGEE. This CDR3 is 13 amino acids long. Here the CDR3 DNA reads TGTGCCAGCAGCGTAGATAGCAATCGGCCCCAGCATTTT. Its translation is CASSVDSNRPQHF.

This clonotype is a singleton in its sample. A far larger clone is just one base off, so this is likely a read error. Here the CDR3 reads CASSEGYKQYF. The CDR3, as DNA: TGTGCCAGCAGTGAAGGTTACAAGCAGTACTTC. The rearrangement joins TRBV6-8 to TRBJ2-3; D not certain. The J call may not be correct, given that the DNA end is closer to TRBJ2-7. This CDR3 is built from 11 residues. Germline CDR1 is MNHGY and CDR2 is SAAAGT.

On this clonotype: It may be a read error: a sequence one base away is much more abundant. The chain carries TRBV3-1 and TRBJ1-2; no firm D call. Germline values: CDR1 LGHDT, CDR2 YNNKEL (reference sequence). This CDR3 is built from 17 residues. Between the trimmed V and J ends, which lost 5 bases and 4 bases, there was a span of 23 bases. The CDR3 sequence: CASSDSFTLRKTYGYTF. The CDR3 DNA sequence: TGTGCCAGCAGCGATTCGTTCACCCTTCGAAAGACCTATGGCTACACCTTC.

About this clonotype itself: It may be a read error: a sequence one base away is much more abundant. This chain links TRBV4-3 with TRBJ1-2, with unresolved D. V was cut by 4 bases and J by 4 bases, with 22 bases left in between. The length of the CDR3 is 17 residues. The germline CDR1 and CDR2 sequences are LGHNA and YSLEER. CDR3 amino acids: CASSLKLGRRKTYGYTF. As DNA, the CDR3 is TGCGCCAGCAGCCTCAAGTTAGGACGTCGAAAGACCTATGGCTACACCTTC.

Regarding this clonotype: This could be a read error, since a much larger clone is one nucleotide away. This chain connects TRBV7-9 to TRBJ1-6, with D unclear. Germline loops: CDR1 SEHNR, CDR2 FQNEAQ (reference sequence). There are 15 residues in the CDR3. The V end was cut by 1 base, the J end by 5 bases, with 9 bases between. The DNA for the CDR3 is TGTGCCAGCAGCTTAGGCCAGGTCAATAATTCACCCCTCCACTTT. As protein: CASSLGQVNNSPLHF.

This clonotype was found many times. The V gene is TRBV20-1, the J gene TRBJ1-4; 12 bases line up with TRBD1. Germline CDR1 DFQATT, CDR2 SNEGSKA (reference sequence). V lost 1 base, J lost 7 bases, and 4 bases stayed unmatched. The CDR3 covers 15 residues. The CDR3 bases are TGCAGTGCTAGAGTGTCGGGACAGGGGGCTGAAAAACTGTTTTTT. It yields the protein CSARVSGQGAEKLFF.

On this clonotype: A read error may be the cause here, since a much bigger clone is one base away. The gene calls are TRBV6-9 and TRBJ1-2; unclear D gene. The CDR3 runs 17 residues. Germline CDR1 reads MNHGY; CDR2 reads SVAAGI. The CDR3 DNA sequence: TGTGCCAGCAGTCTTTCGCGGCCTTACGGAAAGACCTATGACTACACCTTC. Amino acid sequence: CASSLSRPYGKTYDYTF.

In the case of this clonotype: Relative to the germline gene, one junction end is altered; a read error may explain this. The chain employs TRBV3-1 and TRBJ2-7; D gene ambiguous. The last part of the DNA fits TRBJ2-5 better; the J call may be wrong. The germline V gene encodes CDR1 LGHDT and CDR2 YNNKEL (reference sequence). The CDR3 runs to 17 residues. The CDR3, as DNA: TGTGCCGGCAGCGTGTGTAATCCCATTTCTTTCTCTGAGACCCAGTACTTC. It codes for CAGSVCNPISFSETQYF.

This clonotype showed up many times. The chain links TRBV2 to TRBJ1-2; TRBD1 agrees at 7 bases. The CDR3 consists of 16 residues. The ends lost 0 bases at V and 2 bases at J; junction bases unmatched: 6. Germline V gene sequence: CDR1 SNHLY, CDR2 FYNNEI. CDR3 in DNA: TGTGCCAGCAGTGAAGCGGGACAGACGGGGAACTATGGCTACACCTTC. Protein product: CASSEAGQTGNYGYTF.

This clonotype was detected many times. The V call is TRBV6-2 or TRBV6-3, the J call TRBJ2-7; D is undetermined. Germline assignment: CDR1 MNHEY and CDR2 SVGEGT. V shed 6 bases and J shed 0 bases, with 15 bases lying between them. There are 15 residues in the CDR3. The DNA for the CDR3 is TGTGCCAGCAGGTTAGGTTCCCTTCCCTCCTACGAGCAGTACTTC. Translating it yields CASRLGSLPSYEQYF.

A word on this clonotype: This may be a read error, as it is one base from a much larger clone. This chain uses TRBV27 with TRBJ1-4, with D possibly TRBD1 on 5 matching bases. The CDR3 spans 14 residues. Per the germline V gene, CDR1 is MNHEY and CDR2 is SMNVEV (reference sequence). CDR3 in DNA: TGTGCCGGCAGTTTCACCGTATCGGGGGGGAAACTGTTTTTT. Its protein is CAGSFTVSGGKLFF. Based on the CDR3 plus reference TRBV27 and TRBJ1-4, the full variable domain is EAQVTQNPRYLITVTGKKLTVTCSQNMNHEYMSWYRQDPGLGLRQIYYSMNVEVTDKGDVPEGYKVSRKEKRNFPLILESPSPNQTSLYFCAGSFTVSGGKLFFGSGTQLSVL.

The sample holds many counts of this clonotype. CDR3 nucleotide sequence: TGTGCCAGTAGTACTACGAAAGGGGTGGATTATGGCTACACCTTC. This gives the protein CASSTTKGVDYGYTF. The genes are TRBV19 and TRBJ1-2; D possibly corresponds to TRBD1 (5 bases). Trimming stripped 4 bases from V and 5 bases from J, with 17 bases between. This CDR3 region has 15 residues. Germline V gene data show CDR1 as LNHDA and CDR2 as SQIVND (reference sequence).

CDR3 loop: CASSPGTGGATQYF. For the CDR3, the DNA is TGCGCCAGCAGCCCGGGGACAGGGGGGGCGACGCAGTATTTT. The chain employs TRBV4-1 and TRBJ2-5, with TRBD1 matching 11 bases. The DNA end is more similar to TRBJ2-3, so the J call may be wrong. CDR1 MGHRA and CDR2 YSYEKL come from the germline V gene. The CDR3 loop spans 14 amino acids.

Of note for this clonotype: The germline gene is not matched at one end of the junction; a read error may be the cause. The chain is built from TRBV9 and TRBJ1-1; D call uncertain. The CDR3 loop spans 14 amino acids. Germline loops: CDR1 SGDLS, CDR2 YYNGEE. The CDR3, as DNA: TGTGCCAGCAGCGATAACGCAGATAACACTGACGCTTTCTTT. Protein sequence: CASSDNADNTDAFF.

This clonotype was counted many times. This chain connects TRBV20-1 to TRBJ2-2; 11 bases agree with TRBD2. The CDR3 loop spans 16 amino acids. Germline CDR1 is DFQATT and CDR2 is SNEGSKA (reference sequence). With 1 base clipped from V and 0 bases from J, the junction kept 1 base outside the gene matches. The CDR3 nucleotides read TGCAGTGCTAGAGGGGGACTAGCGGCGAACACCGGGGAGCTGTTTTTT. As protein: CSARGGLAANTGELFF.

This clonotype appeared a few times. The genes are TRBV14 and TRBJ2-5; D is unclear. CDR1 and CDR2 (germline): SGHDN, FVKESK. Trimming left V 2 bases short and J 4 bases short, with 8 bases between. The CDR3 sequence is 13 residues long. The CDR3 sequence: CASSQNLAETQYF. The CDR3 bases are TGTGCCAGCAGCCAAAATCTGGCAGAGACCCAGTACTTC.

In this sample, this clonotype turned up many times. The CDR3 region has the DNA TGTGCCAGCTCACCACCCTTTGCCCAGGGGGGCTACACCTTC. It yields the protein CASSPPFAQGGYTF. V is TRBV18 and J is TRBJ1-2; D might be TRBD1 (6 bases). Germline assignment: CDR1 KGHSH and CDR2 LQKENI. Between the trimmed V and J ends, which lost 0 bases and 8 bases, there was a span of 13 bases. The CDR3 loop spans 14 amino acids. Full variable domain (outside the CDR3, taken from reference TRBV18 and TRBJ1-2): NAGVMQNPRHLVRRRGQEARLRCSPMKGHSHVYWYRQLPEEGLKFMVYLQKENIIDESGMPKERFSAEFPKEGPSILRIQQVVRGDSAAYFCASSPPFAQGGYTFGSGTRLTVV.

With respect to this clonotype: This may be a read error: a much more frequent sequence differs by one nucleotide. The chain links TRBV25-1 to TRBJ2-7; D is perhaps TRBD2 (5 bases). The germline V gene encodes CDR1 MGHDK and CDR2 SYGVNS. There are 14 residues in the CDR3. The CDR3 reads CVSSEFRGIHEQYF. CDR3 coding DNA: TGTGTCAGCAGTGAATTTAGAGGGATCCACGAGCAGTACTTC.

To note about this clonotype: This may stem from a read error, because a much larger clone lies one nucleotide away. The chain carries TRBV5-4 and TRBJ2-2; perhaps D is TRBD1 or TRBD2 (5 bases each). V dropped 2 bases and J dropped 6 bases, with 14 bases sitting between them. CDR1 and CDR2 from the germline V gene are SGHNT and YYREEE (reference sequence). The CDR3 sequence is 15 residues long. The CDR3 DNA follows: TGTGCCAGCAGCTTCCGGGGCAGGGTCGCCGGGGAGCTGTTTTTT. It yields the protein CASSFRGRVAGELFF.

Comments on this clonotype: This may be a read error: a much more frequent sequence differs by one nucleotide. The DNA of the CDR3 is TGTGCCAGCAGCTGGACGGACAGAGACGGAAAGACCTATGGCTACGCCTTC. As protein: CASSWTDRDGKTYGYAF. The V and J genes are TRBV7-2 and TRBJ1-2; tentatively, D is TRBD1 (6 bases). Germline CDR1 reads SGHTA; CDR2 reads FQGNSA. The CDR3 runs 17 residues.

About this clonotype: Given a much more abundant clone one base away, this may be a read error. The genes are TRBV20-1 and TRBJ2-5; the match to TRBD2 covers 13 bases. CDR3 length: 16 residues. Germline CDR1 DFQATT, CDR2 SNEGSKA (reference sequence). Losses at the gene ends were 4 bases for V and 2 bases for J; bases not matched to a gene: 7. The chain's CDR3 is CSATTGTSGTQETQYF. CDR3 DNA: TGCAGTGCTACCACCGGGACTAGCGGGACTCAAGAGACCCAGTACTTC.

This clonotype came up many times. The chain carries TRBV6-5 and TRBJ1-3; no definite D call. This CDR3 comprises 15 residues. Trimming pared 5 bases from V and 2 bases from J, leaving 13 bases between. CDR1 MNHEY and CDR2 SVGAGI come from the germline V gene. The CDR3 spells CASSDAPGTGNTIYF. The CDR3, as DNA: TGTGCCAGCAGTGACGCCCCGGGAACTGGAAACACCATATATTTT.

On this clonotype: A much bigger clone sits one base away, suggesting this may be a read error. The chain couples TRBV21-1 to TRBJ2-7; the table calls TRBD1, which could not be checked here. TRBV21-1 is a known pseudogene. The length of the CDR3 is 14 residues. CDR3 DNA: TGTGCCAGCAGCACCGGACAGACGTTCTACGAGCAGTACTTC. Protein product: CASSTGQTFYEQYF.

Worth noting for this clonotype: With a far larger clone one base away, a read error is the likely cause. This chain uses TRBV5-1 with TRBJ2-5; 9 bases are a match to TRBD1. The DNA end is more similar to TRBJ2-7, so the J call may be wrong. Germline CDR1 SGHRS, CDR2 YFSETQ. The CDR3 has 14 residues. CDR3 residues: CASGSGQGSYEQYF. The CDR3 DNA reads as TGCGCCAGCGGCTCGGGACAGGGTTCCTACGAGCAGTACTTC.

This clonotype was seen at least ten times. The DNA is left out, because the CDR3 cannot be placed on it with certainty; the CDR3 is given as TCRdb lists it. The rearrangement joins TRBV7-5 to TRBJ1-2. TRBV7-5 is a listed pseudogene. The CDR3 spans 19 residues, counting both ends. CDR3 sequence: CISVPEFSCEVGKTYGYTF.

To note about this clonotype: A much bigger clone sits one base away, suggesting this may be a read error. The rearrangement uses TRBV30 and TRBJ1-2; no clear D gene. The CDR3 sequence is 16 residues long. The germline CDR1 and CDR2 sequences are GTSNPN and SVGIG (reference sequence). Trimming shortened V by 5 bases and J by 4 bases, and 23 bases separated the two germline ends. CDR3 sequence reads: CAWRFLRYRETYGYTF. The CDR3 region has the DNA TGTGCCTGGCGTTTTCTGCGTTATAGAGAGACCTATGGCTACACCTTC.

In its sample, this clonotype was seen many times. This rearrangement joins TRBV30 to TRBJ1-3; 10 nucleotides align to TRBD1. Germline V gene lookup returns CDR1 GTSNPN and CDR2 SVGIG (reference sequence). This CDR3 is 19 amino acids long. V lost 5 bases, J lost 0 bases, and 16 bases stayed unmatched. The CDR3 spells CAWGNRDRGITSSGNTIYF. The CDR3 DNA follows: TGTGCCTGGGGTAACCGGGACAGGGGCATAACCAGCTCTGGAAACACCATATATTTT.

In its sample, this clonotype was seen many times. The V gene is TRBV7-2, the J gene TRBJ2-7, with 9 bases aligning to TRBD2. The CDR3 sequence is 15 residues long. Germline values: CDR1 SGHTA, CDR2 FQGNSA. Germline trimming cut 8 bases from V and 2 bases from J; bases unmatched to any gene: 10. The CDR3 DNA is TGTGCCAGCTGTTTGCGCGGGGGGGCCACCTACGAGCAGTACTTC. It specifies CASCLRGGATYEQYF.

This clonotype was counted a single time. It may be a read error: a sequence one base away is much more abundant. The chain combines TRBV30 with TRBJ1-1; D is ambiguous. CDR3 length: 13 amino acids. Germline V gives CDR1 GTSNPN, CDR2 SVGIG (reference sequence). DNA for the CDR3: TGTGCCTGGGGTGTAAAGGAGGACACTGAAGCTTTCTTT. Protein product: CAWGVKEDTEAFF.